The entry below gives a single T cell receptor (beta chain) sequence along with its context. The data stem from a study of cytomegalovirus exposure and HLA in healthy donors. PCR primers comprised 60 Vbeta and 13 Jbeta primers. Clones were sequenced by immunoSEQ multiplex PCR, and TCRdb holds only the in-frame ones, with some missing. This sample has some 120,000 clones, with about 72% found just once. The CDR3 is 14 residues long. V lost 2 bases and J 1 base, leaving 8 bases between the germline ends. Germline CDR1 KGHSH, CDR2 LQKENI. Sequenced input: PBMCs. V gene TRBV18 combines with J gene TRBJ1-1; tentatively, D is TRBD1 (6 bases). The clonotype was recovered from a man aged 30 to 39 in good health and CMV-seropositive. The CDR3 DNA sequence: TGTGCCAGCTCACCATCGACAGGGAACACTGAAGCTTTCTTT. This sequence encodes CASSPSTGNTEAFF. The complete variable domain, with remaining parts taken from reference TRBV18 and TRBJ1-1, reads NAGVMQNPRHLVRRRGQEARLRCSPMKGHSHVYWYRQLPEEGLKFMVYLQKENIIDESGMPKERFSAEFPKEGPSILRIQQVVRGDSAAYFCASSPSTGNTEAFFGQGTRLTVV.